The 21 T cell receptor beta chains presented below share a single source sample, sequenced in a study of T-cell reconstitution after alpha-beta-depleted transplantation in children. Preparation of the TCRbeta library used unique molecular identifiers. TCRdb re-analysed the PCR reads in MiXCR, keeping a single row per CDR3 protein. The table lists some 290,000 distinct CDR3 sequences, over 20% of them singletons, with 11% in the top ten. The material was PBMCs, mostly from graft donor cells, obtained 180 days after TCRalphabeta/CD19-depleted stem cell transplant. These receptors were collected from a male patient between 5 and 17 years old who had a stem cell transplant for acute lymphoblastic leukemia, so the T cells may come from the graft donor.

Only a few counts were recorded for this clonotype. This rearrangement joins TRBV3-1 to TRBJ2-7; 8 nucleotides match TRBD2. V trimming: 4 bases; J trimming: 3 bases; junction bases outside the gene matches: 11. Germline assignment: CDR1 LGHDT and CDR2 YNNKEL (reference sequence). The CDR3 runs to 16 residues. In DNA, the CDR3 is TGTGCCAGCAGCCTTAGGAGAGTAGCGGGAAACTACGAGCAGTACTTC. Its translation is CASSLRRVAGNYEQYF.

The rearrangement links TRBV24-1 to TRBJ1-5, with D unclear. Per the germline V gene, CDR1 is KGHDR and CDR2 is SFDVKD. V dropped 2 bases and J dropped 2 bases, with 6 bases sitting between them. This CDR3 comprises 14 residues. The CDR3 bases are TGTGCCACCAGTGATTATGGAGGCAATCAGCCCCAGCATTTT. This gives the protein CATSDYGGNQPQHF.

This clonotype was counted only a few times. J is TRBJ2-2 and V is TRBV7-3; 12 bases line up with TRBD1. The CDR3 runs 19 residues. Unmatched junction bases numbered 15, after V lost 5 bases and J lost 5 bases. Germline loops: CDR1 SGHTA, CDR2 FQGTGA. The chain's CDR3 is CASSPRRDRGRRGTGELFF. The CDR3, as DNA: TGTGCCAGCAGCCCGAGGCGGGACAGGGGGCGCCGAGGAACCGGGGAGCTGTTTTTT.

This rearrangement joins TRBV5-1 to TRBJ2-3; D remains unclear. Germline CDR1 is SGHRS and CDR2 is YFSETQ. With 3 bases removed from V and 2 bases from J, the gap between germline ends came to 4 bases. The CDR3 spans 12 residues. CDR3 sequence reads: CASSYYTDTQYF. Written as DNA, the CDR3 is TGCGCCAGCAGCTACTACACAGATACGCAGTATTTT.

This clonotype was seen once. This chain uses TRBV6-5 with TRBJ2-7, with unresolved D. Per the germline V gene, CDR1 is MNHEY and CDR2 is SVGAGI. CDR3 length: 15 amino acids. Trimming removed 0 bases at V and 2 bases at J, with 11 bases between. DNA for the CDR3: TGTGCCAGCAGTTACTCGGCCCAGCCCCCCTACGAGCAGTACTTC. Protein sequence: CASSYSAQPPYEQYF.

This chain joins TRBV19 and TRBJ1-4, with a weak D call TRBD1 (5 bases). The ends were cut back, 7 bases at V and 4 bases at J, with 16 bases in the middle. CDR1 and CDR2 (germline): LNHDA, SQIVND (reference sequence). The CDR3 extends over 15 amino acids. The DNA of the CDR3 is TGTGCCAGTACCAAGGGACGGATCTTTAATGAAAAACTGTTTTTT. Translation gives CASTKGRIFNEKLFF. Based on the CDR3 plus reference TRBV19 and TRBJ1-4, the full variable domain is DGGITQSPKYLFRKEGQNVTLSCEQNLNHDAMYWYRQDPGQGLRLIYYSQIVNDFQKGDIAEGYSVSREKKESFPLTVTSAQKNPTAFYLCASTKGRIFNEKLFFGSGTQLSVL.

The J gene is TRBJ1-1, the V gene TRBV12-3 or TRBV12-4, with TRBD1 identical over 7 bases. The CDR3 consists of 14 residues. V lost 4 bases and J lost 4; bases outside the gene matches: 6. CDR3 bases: TGTGCCAGCAGTTCGAACGACAGGGTCACTGAAGCTTTCTTT. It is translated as CASSSNDRVTEAFF.

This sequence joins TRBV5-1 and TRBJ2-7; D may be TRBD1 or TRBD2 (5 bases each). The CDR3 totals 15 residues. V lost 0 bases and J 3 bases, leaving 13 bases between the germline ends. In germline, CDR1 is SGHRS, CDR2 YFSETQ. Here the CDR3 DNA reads TGCGCCAGCAGCTTGGAAGGTCTGAGGGGCTACGAGCAGTACTTC. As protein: CASSLEGLRGYEQYF.

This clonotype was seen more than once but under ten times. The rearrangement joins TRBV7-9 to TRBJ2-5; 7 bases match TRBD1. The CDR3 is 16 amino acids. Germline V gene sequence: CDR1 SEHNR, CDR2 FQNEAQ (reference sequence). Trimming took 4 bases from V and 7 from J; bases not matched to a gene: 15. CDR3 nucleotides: TGTGCCAGCAGCTCCGACAGGGCCCTCTTGTCGTGGACCCAGTACTTC. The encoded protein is CASSSDRALLSWTQYF. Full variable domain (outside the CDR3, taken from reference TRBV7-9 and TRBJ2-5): DTGVSQNPRHKITKRGQNVTFRCDPISEHNRLYWYRQTLGQGPEFLTYFQNEAQLEKSRLLSDRFSAERPKGSFSTLEIQRTEQGDSAMYLCASSSDRALLSWTQYFGPGTRLLVL.

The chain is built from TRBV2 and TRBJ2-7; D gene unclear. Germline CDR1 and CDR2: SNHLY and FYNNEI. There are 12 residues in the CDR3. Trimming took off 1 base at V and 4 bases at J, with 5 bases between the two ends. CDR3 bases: TGTGCCAGCAGTGAAGATGGGTACGAGCAGTACTTC. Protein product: CASSEDGYEQYF.

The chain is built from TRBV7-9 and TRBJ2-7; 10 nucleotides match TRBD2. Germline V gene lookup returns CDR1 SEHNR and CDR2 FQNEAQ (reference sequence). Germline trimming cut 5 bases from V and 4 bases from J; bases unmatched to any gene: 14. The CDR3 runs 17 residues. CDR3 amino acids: CASSSPRLGLAAYEQYF. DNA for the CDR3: TGTGCCAGCAGCAGTCCTCGTTTAGGACTAGCGGCTTACGAGCAGTACTTC.

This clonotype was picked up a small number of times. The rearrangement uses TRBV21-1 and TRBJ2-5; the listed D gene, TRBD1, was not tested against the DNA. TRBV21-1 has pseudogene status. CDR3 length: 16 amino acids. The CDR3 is CASSKGQGVHQETQYF. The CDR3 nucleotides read TGTGCCAGCAGCAAAGGTCAGGGGGTGCACCAAGAGACCCAGTACTTC.

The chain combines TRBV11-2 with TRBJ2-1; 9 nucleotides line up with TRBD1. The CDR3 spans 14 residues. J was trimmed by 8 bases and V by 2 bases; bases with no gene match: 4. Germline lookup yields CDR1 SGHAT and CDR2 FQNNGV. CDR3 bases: TGTGCCAGCAGCTTACCGGGACAGGGCTATGAGCAGTTCTTC. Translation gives CASSLPGQGYEQFF.

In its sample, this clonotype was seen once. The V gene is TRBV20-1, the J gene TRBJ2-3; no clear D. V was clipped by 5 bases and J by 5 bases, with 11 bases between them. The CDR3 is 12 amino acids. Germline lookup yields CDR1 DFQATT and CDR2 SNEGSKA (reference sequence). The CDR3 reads CSASRYKDTQYF. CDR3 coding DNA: TGCAGTGCTTCCCGATACAAAGATACGCAGTATTTT.

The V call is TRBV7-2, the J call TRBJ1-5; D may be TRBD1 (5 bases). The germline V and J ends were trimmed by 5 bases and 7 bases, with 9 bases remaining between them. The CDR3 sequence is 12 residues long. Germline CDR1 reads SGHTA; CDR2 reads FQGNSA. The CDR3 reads CASSRGAQPQHF. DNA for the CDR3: TGTGCCAGCAGCAGGGGCGCCCAGCCCCAGCATTTT.

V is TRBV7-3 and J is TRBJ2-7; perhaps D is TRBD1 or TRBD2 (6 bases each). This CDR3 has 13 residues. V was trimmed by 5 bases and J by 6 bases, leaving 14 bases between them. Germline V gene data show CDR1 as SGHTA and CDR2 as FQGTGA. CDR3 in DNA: TGTGCCAGCAGCCTCGCCAGGGGAGGCGAGCAGTACTTC. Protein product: CASSLARGGEQYF.

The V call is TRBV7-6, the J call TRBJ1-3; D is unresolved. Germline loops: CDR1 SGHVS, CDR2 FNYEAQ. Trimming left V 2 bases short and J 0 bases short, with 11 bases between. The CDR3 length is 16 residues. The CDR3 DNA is TGTGCCAGCAGCTTATTCGAATTAAGCTCTGGAAACACCATATATTTT. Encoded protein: CASSLFELSSGNTIYF.

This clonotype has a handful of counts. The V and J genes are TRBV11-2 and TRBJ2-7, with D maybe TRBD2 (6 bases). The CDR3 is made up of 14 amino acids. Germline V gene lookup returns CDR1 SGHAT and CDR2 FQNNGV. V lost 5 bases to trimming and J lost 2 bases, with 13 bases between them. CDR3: CASSEPGLPYEQYF. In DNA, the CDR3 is TGTGCCAGCAGCGAACCGGGACTCCCCTACGAGCAGTACTTC.

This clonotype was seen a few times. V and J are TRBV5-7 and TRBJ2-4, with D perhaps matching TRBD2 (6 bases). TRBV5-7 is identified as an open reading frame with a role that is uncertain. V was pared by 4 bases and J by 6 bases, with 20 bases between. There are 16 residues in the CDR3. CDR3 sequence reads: CASSRPISGGVNIQYF. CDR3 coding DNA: TGTGCCAGCAGCCGACCTATAAGCGGAGGGGTAAACATTCAGTACTTC.

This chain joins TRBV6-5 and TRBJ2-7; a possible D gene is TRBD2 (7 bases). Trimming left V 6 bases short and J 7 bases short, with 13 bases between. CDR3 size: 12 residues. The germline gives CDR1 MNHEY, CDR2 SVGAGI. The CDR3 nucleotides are TGTGCCAGCAGGATAGGGGGGGGTGAGCAGTACTTC. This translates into CASRIGGGEQYF.

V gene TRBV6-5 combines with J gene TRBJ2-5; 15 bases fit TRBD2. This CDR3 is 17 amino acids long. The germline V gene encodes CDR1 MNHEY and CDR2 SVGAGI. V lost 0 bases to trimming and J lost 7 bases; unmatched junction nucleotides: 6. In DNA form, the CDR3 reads TGTGCCAGCAGTTACTCTGGACTAGCGGGAGGGCTTTGGACCCAGTACTTC. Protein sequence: CASSYSGLAGGLWTQYF.